This TCR beta chain was documented in a study of regulatory T cells in long-lasting Graves disease. The length of the CDR3 is 18 residues. Findings and caveats of the study: For persistent Graves' patients, TCR diversity was lower than for newly diagnosed ones.

Time point in this sample: persistent/refractory GD, antithyroid drugs over 5 years with positive TRAb. Extracted RNA from PBMCs served as the source of the TCR library. As collected, the peripheral blood samples measured approximately 10 milliliters each and went into EDTA tubes. A word on this clonotype: Its antigen is undetermined. An end of the junction differs from the germline gene, which may be a read error.

Arm-PCR of CDR3 regions and iRepertoire HTBI primers were the basis on which TCR beta libraries were built. Using its own MiXCR run on the multiplex PCR reads, TCRdb lists one record per CDR3 protein. The data contain around 460,000 distinct CDR3 sequences, approximately 23% of them singletons. The V call is TRBV12-3 or TRBV12-4, the J call TRBJ2-1, with D perhaps TRBD2 (6 bases). This receptor was taken from a female donor with Graves disease. The sample consisted of peripheral blood mononuclear cells (PBMCs), taken when the disease was refractory, from a patient treated with antithyroid drugs. CDR3 nucleotides: TGTGCCAGCAGCCGCAGCACGTGGACCCGGAGGGGCTACGATGAGCAGTTCTTC. Translation gives CASSRSTWTRRGYDEQFF.